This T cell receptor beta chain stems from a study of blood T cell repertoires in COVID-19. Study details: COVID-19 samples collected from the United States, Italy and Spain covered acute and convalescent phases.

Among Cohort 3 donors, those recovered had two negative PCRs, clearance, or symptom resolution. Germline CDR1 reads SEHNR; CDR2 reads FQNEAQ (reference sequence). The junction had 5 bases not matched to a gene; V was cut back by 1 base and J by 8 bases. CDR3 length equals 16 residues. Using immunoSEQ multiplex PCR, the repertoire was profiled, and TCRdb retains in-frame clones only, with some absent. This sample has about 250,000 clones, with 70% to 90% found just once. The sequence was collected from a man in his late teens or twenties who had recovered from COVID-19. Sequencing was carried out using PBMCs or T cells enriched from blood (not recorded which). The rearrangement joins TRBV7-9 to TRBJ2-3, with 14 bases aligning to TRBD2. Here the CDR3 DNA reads TGTGCCAGCAGCTTAGGGACTAGCGGGGGGCTTGCTACGCAGTATTTT. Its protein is CASSLGTSGGLATQYF.